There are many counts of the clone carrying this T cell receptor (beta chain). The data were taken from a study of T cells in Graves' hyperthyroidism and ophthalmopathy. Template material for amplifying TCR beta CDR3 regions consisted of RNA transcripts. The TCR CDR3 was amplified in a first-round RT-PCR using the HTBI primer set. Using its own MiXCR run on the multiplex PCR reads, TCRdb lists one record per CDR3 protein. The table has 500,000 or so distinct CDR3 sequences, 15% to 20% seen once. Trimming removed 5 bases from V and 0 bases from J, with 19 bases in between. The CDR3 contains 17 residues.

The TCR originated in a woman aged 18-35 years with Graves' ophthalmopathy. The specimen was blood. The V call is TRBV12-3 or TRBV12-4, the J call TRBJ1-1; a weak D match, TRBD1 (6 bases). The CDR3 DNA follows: TGTGCCAGCAGTCCGGACAGACTAACCGGAATGAACACTGAAGCTTTCTTT. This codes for CASSPDRLTGMNTEAFF.